This TCR beta chain was found in a study of cytomegalovirus exposure and HLA in healthy donors. Whole-study results and caveats: In a later analysis, first-cohort TCR clusters were found to tend to co-occur in the roughly 120 validation repertoires. The study labeled 164 TCR beta chains cytomegalovirus-associated. In vitro experiments confirmed that a few CMV-associated chains were specific for CMV antigens.

The CDR3 is made up of 15 amino acids. In germline, CDR1 is SGDLS, CDR2 YYNGEE. The trim removed 3 bases at V and 1 base at J, leaving 2 bases unmatched. Libraries were prepared by immunoSEQ multiplex PCR; TCRdb keeps only in-frame clonotypes and omits some of them. The sample holds over 120,000 clones, approximately 89% seen once. A note on this clone: The antigen remains undetermined.

The TCR sequence derives from a woman aged 18-35 years in good health and CMV-seropositive. Source material: PBMCs. The chain links TRBV9 to TRBJ2-5, with TRBD2 matching 11 bases. CDR3 bases: TGTGCCAGCAGCGCCCTAGCGGGGGGCCAAGAGACCCAGTACTTC. Its translation: CASSALAGGQETQYF.